Listed below are T cell receptor beta chains from one sample, sequenced in a study of human T cells and chemical hapten exposure. TCRdb fed the RACE reads into MiXCR, producing one record per CDR3 protein. The sample has approximately 260,000 distinct CDR3 sequences; almost 8% are singletons. The sequencing here drew on whole blood, taken in connection with sensitization to the hapten diphenylcyclopropenone (DPC). The receptors derive from a man aged 18 to 35 with alopecia areata. Some clones in this sample may be carry-over from other donors' samples. Each CDR3 is given with its conserved first and last residue. The D gene is left open where the match is weak. Some rows have no size entry. The others give once, few or many, or a class for an expanded clone.

J	D	size	V	DNA	CDR3
TRBJ2-4	.	.	TRBV6-2/TRBV6-3	TGTGCCAGCAGTTACTCTTTCAGCGACTTC	CASSYSFSDF
TRBJ1-4	.	.	TRBV20-1	TGCAGTGCTAGACCCGGCCGGGTTGAAAAACTGTTTTTT	CSARPGRVEKLFF
TRBJ2-1	.	few	TRBV7-9	TGTGCCAGCAGCTCCCACACCGGGCCTAAGAGGAATGAGCAGTTCTTC	CASSSHTGPKRNEQFF
TRBJ2-2	.	many	TRBV7-9	TGTGCCAGCAGCTCCCCGGACAGAAACACCGGGGAGCTGTTTTTT	CASSSPDRNTGELFF
TRBJ2-5	.	.	TRBV6-6	TGTGCCAGCAGTTACGGGACAAGGTACCAAGAGACCCAGTACTTC	CASSYGTRYQETQYF
TRBJ1-1	.	.	TRBV5-1	TGCGCCAGCAGCTTGGCACCGGGACCGCAGAACACTGAAGCTTTCTTT	CASSLAPGPQNTEAFF
TRBJ2-3	.	many	TRBV6-5	TGTGCCAGCAGTTATGTGAGCCGTAAGGATACGCAGTATTTT	CASSYVSRKDTQYF
TRBJ1-5	.	.	TRBV19	TGTGCCAGTAGTATAGTGTCGGATAGCAATCAGCCCCAGCATTTT	CASSIVSDSNQPQHF
TRBJ2-2	.	.	TRBV7-3	TGTGCCAGCAGCGCCGACCGGGCACCGAACACCGGGGAGCTGTTTTTT	CASSADRAPNTGELFF
TRBJ2-1	TRBD2	few	TRBV10-3	TGTGCCATCAGGAAGCGGGGGAGCTCCTACAATGAGCAGTTCTTC	CAIRKRGSSYNEQFF
TRBJ2-7	.	few	TRBV28	TGTGCCAGCAGGTCGACCGGGACGGCATACAGAGACATCTACGAGCAGTACTTC	CASRSTGTAYRDIYEQYF
TRBJ2-5	TRBD2	.	TRBV4-1	TGCGCCAGCAGCCAAGTTCCAGCGGGGGGTCAAGAGACCCAGTACTTC	CASSQVPAGGQETQYF
TRBJ2-2	.	.	TRBV6-5	TGTGCCAGCACTGGGACAATGAACACCGGGGAGCTGTTTTTT	CASTGTMNTGELFF
TRBJ2-7	.	.	TRBV6-5	TGTGCCAGCAGTTTCAGGGACGGCGGCTACGAGCAGTACTTC	CASSFRDGGYEQYF
TRBJ1-2	.	.	TRBV20-1	TGCAGTGCCTATGGCTACACCTTC	CSAYGYTF
TRBJ2-5	TRBD1	few	TRBV28	TGTGCCAGCAGTGGGACAGTAGAGACCCAGTACTTC	CASSGTVETQYF
TRBJ1-1	.	few	TRBV3-1	TGTGCCAGCACGACAGGACTCAACACTGAAGCTTTCTTT	CASTTGLNTEAFF
TRBJ1-4	.	few	TRBV20-1	TGCAGTGCTAGGGAAGAGGGCCTTAGGAATGAAAAACTGTTTTTT	CSAREEGLRNEKLFF
TRBJ1-4	TRBD1	.	TRBV6-6	TGTGCCAGCAACCAACAGGGGTTGCGAGAAAAACTGTTTTTT	CASNQQGLREKLFF
TRBJ2-1	.	.	TRBV24-1	TGTGCCACCCAACTATACGATGAGCAGTTCTTC	CATQLYDEQFF
TRBJ2-3	TRBD1	few	TRBV6-5	TGTGCCAGCAGTTCTCCAGGACAGGGGAGAAATACGCAGTATTTT	CASSSPGQGRNTQYF
TRBJ2-3	.	.	TRBV29-1	TGCAGCGAAGAAGGTCCAGATACGCAGTATTTT	CSEEGPDTQYF
TRBJ2-7	TRBD1	.	TRBV7-9	TGTGCCAGCAGCTTATTAGGGGGACAGGCCCAATACGAGCAGTACTTC	CASSLLGGQAQYEQYF
TRBJ2-3	.	few	TRBV25-1	TGTGCCAGCAGTGAGTCTAGACCTAGCACAGATACGCAGTATTTT	CASSESRPSTDTQYF
TRBJ2-7	.	many	TRBV5-1	TGCGCCAGCAGTCGACAGTTCCCCAACCCGGGCGAGCAGTACTTC	CASSRQFPNPGEQYF
TRBJ2-1	.	.	TRBV7-2	TGTGCCAGCAGCTCGGGATTCTACAATGAGCAGTTCTTC	CASSSGFYNEQFF
TRBJ2-3	.	.	TRBV10-1	TGCGCCAGCAGTGACACCTTCACCGCTAGCACAGATACGCAGTATTTT	CASSDTFTASTDTQYF
TRBJ2-1	.	.	TRBV7-9	TGTGCCAGCAGCTTATCGGGGGACGCCTACAATGAGCAGTTCTTC	CASSLSGDAYNEQFF
TRBJ2-1	TRBD1	.	TRBV29-1	TGCAGCGTTTCCAACGGACAGGGCACCTACAATGAGCAGTTCTTC	CSVSNGQGTYNEQFF
TRBJ2-5	.	many	TRBV12-3/TRBV12-4	TGTGCCAGCAGTCGGAGGGAGACCCAGTACTTC	CASSRRETQYF
TRBJ2-4	.	medium-sized	TRBV20-1	TGCAGTGCTAGAGATGGACTATCGGAAGGGGTAGCCAAAAACATTCAGTACTTC	CSARDGLSEGVAKNIQYF
TRBJ1-6	.	few	TRBV7-9	TGTGCCAGCAGCGATCCGGGGTCCTATAATTCACCCCTCCACTTT	CASSDPGSYNSPLHF
TRBJ2-3	.	few	TRBV7-9	TGTGCCAGCAGCAAAGGTCACCCTAGCACAGATACGCAGTATTTT	CASSKGHPSTDTQYF